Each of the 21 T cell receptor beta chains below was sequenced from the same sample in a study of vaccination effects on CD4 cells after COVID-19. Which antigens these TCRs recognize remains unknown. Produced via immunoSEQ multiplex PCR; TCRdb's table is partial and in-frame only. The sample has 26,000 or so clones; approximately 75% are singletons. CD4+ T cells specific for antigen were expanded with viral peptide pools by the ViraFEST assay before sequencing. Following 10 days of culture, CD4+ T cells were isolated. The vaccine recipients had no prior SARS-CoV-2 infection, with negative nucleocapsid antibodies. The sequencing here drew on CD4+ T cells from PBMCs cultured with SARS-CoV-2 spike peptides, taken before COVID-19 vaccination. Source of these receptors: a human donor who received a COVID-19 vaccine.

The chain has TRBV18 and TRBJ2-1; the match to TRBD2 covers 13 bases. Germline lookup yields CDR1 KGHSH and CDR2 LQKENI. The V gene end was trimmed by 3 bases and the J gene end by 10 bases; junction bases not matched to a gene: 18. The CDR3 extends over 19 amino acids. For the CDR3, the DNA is TGTGCCAGCTCACCCAATATGGGGGGACTAGCGGGGAGAAGCAGGGAGCAGTTCTTC. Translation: CASSPNMGGLAGRSREQFF.

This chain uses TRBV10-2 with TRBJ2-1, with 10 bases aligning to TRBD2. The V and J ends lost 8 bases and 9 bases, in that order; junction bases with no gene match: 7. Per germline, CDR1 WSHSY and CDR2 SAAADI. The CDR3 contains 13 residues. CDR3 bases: TGCGCCAGCGCCAGCGGGGGGGCCAGTGAGCAGTTCTTC. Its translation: CASASGGASEQFF.

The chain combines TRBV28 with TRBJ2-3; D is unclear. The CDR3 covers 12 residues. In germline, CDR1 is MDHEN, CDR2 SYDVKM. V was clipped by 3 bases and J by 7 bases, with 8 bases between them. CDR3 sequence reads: CASSFHYYTQYF. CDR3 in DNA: TGTGCCAGCAGTTTTCACTATTATACGCAGTATTTT.

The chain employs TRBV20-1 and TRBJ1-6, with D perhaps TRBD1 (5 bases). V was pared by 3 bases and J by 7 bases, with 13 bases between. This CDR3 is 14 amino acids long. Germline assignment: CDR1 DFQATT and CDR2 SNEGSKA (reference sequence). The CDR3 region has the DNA TGCAGTGCTAGTATAGGTGGGGGAAATTCACCCCTCCACTTT. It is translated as CSASIGGGNSPLHF.

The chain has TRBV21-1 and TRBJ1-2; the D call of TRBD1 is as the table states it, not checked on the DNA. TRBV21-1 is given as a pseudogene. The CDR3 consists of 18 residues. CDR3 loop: CASIYGQGPLLANYGYTF. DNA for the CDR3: TGTGCCAGCATATATGGACAGGGACCCTTATTAGCTAACTATGGCTACACCTTC.

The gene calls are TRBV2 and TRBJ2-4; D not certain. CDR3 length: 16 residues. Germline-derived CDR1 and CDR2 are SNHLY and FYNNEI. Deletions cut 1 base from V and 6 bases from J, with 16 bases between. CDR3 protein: CASSEVPRYLRNIQYF. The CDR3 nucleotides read TGTGCCAGCAGTGAAGTGCCTAGGTACCTCCGAAACATTCAGTACTTC.

The CDR3 DNA sequence: TGTGCCAGCAGTTCCTTTGTTGGGCTAGCCCACAATGAGCAGTTCTTC. It yields the protein CASSSFVGLAHNEQFF. This chain joins TRBV6-2 or TRBV6-3 and TRBJ2-1; D might be TRBD2 (5 bases). Germline CDR1 and CDR2: MNHEY and SVGEGT. The V end was cut by 4 bases, the J end by 5 bases, with 18 bases between. This CDR3 is built from 16 residues.

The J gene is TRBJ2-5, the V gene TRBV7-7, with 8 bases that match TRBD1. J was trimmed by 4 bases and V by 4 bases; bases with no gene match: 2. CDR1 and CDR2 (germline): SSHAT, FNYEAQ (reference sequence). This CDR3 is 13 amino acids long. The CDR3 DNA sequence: TGTGCCAGCAGCTCGACAGGGGCAGAGACCCAGTACTTC. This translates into CASSSTGAETQYF. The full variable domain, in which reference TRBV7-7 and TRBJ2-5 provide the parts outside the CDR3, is GAGVSQSPRYKVTKRGQDVTLRCDPISSHATLYWYQQALGQGPEFLTYFNYEAQPDKSGLPSDRFSAERPEGSISTLTIQRTEQRDSAMYRCASSSTGAETQYFGPGTRLLVL.

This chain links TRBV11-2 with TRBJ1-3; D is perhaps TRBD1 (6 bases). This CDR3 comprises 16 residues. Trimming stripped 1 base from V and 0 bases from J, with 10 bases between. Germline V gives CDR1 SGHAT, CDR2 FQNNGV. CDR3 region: CASSLGGAYSGNTIYF. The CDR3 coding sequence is TGTGCCAGCAGCTTAGGGGGGGCCTACTCTGGAAACACCATATATTTT.

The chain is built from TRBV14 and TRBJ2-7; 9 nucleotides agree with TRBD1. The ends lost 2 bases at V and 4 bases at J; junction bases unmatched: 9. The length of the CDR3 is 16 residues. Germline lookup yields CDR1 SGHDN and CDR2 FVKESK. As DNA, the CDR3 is TGTGCCAGCAGCCAACCCGGGACAGGGTACATGTACGAGCAGTACTTC. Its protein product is CASSQPGTGYMYEQYF.

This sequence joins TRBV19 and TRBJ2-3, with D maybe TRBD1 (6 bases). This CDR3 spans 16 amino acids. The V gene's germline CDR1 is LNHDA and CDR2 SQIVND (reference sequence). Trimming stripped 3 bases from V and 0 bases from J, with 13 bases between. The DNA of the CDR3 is TGTGCCAGTAGTATGGACAGTTTTTCTAGCACAGATACGCAGTATTTT. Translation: CASSMDSFSSTDTQYF.

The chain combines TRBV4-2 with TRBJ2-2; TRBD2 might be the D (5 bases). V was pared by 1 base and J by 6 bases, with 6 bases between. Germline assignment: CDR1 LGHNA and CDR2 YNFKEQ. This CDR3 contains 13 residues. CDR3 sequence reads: CASSQVDSGELFF. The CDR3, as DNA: TGTGCCAGCAGCCAAGTGGACTCCGGGGAGCTGTTTTTT.

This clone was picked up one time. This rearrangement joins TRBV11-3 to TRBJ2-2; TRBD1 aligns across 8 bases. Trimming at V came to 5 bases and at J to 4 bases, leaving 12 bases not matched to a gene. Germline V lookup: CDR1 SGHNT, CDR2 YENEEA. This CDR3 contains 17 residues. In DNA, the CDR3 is TGTGCCAGCAGCCCAGGGGACTTCAGGGGGCGCACCGGGGAGCTGTTTTTT. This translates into CASSPGDFRGRTGELFF.

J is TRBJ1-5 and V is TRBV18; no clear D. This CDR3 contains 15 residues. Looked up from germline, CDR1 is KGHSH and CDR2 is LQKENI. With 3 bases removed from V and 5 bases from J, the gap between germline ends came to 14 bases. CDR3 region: CASSPQESMDQPQHF. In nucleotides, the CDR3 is TGTGCCAGCTCACCCCAGGAATCGATGGATCAGCCCCAGCATTTT.

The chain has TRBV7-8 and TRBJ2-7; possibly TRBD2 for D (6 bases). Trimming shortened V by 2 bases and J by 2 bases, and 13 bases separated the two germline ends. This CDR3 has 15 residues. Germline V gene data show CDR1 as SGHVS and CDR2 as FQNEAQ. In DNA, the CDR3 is TGTGCCAGCAGCTTAAGGCGGGATAAAACCTACGAGCAGTACTTC. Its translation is CASSLRRDKTYEQYF. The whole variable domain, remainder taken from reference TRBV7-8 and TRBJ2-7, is GAGVSQSPRYKVAKRGQDVALRCDPISGHVSLFWYQQALGQGPEFLTYFQNEAQLDKSGLPSDRFFAERPEGSVSTLKIQRTQQEDSAVYLCASSLRRDKTYEQYFGPGTRLTVT.

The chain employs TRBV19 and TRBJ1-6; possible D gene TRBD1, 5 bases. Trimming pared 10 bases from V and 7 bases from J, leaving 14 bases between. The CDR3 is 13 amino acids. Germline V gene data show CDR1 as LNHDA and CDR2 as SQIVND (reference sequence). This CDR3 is CATLRDWNSPLHF. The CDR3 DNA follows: TGTGCCACCCTAAGGGACTGGAATTCACCCCTCCACTTT. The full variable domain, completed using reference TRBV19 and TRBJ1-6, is DGGITQSPKYLFRKEGQNVTLSCEQNLNHDAMYWYRQDPGQGLRLIYYSQIVNDFQKGDIAEGYSVSREKKESFPLTVTSAQKNPTAFYLCATLRDWNSPLHFGNGTRLTVT.

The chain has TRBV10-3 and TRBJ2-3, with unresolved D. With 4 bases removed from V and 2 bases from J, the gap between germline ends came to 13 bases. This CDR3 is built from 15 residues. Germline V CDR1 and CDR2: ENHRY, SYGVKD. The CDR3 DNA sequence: TGTGCCATCAGTGTGGGCGGAACGAACACAGATACGCAGTATTTT. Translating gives CAISVGGTNTDTQYF.

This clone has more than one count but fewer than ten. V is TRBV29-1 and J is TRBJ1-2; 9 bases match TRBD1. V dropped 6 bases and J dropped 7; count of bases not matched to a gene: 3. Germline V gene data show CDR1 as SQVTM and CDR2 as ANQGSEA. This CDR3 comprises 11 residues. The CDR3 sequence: CSVGGQGGYTF. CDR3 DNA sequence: TGCAGCGTAGGGGGACAGGGTGGCTACACCTTC.

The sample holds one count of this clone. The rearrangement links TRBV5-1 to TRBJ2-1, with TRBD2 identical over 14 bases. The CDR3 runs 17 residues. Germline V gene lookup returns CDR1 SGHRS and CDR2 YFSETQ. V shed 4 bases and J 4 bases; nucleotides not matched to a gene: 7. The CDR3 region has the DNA TGCGCCAGCAGCCAGACTAGCGGGGGGGAAAATTACAATGAGCAGTTCTTC. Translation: CASSQTSGGENYNEQFF.

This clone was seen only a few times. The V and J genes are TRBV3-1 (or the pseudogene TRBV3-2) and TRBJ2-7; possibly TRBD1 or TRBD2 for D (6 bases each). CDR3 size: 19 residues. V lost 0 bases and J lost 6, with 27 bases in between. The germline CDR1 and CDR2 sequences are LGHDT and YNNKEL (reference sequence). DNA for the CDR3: TGTGCCAGCAGCCAAGATAATAGTGGAGGGAGTCTAATACAGGGCGAGCAGTACTTC. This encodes CASSQDNSGGSLIQGEQYF.

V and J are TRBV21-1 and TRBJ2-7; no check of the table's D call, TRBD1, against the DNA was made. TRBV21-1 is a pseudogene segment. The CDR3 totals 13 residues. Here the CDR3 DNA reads TGTGCCGCACAGGGGGGTAGGACCTACGAGCAGTACTTC. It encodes CAAQGGRTYEQYF.